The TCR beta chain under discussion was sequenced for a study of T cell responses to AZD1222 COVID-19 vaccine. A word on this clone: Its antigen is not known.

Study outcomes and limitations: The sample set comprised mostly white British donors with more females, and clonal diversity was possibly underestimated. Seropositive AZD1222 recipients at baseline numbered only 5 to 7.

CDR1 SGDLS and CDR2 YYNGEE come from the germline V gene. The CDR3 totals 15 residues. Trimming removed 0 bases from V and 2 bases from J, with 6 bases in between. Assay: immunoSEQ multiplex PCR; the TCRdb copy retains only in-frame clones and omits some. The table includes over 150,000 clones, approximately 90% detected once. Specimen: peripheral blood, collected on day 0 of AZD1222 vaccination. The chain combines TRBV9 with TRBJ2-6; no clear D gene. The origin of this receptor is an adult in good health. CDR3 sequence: CASSVGTPGANVLTF. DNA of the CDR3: TGTGCCAGCAGCGTAGGGACCCCTGGGGCCAACGTCCTGACTTTC.